The 20 T cell receptor beta chains below come from one sample, sequenced in a study of T cells after posttransplantation cyclophosphamide. Cyclophosphamide on days +3 and +4 followed busulfan-fludarabine conditioning and a marrow graft. Clones were sequenced by immunoSEQ multiplex PCR, and TCRdb holds only the in-frame ones, with some missing. Of approximately 7,000 clones in the sample, roughly 77% were seen once. The specimen was PBMCs, collected after allogeneic stem cell transplant with posttransplant cyclophosphamide. The receptors come from a female patient in her fifties who received an allogeneic stem cell transplant from a related donor, was CMV-positive, and had no GVHD. Among the T cells, some may be from the graft donor.

This chain links TRBV6-5 with TRBJ2-7; 11 bases are shared with TRBD1. From germline, CDR1 is MNHEY and CDR2 SVGAGI. Losses at the gene ends were 6 bases for V and 6 bases for J; bases not matched to a gene: 10. The CDR3 contains 15 residues. The CDR3 here is CASRRDPGQGVEQYF. The CDR3 DNA reads as TGTGCCAGCAGGAGAGATCCGGGACAGGGGGTCGAGCAGTACTTC.

This clone has just a few counts. The gene calls are TRBV19 and TRBJ1-1; 8 nucleotides align to TRBD1. V shed 4 bases and J 6 bases; nucleotides not matched to a gene: 7. The CDR3 loop spans 14 amino acids. Germline V gene sequence: CDR1 LNHDA, CDR2 SQIVND (reference sequence). The CDR3 coding sequence is TGTGCCAGTAGTACGACAGGGGTTCACGCTGAAGCTTTCTTT. Translating gives CASSTTGVHAEAFF.

The V gene is TRBV18, the J gene TRBJ1-1; TRBD1 aligns across 8 bases. CDR1 is KGHSH and CDR2 is LQKENI in the germline V gene. The junction had 7 bases not matched to a gene; V was cut back by 3 bases and J by 1 base. The CDR3 covers 16 residues. The CDR3 DNA follows: TGTGCCAGCTCACCGGAAATCAGGGGGCGGAACACTGAAGCTTTCTTT. Amino acids: CASSPEIRGRNTEAFF.

The chain employs TRBV5-1 and TRBJ2-7; 8 bases are a match to TRBD2. V lost 0 bases, J lost 2 bases, and 7 bases stayed unmatched. There are 16 residues in the CDR3. CDR1 and CDR2 from the germline V gene are SGHRS and YFSETQ. The CDR3 DNA reads TGCGCCAGCAGCTTGGAGGGGTGGGGACTAGCCTACGAGCAGTACTTC. It is translated as CASSLEGWGLAYEQYF.

The rearrangement uses TRBV7-2 and TRBJ2-5; D call uncertain. The ends were cut back, 1 base at V and 5 bases at J, with 8 bases in the middle. Per the germline V gene, CDR1 is SGHTA and CDR2 is FQGNSA. CDR3 length: 13 residues. The CDR3 region is CASSLVTRETQYF. The CDR3 DNA sequence: TGTGCCAGCAGCTTAGTCACGCGGGAGACCCAGTACTTC.

This clone was counted between two and nine times. The chain uses TRBV7-8 and TRBJ2-3, with 8 bases lining up with TRBD1. Germline lookup yields CDR1 SGHVS and CDR2 FQNEAQ. Unmatched junction bases numbered 3, after V lost 3 bases and J lost 4 bases. CDR3 size: 14 residues. This CDR3 is CASSFGQGPDTQYF. The CDR3 nucleotides are TGTGCCAGCAGCTTCGGACAGGGCCCAGATACGCAGTATTTT. Combining the CDR3 with reference TRBV7-8 and TRBJ2-3 gives the whole variable domain GAGVSQSPRYKVAKRGQDVALRCDPISGHVSLFWYQQALGQGPEFLTYFQNEAQLDKSGLPSDRFFAERPEGSVSTLKIQRTQQEDSAVYLCASSFGQGPDTQYFGPGTRLTVL.

The chain uses TRBV6-1 and TRBJ1-3; tentatively, D is TRBD1 (6 bases). The CDR3 loop spans 15 amino acids. V gave up 5 bases and J gave up 4 bases, with 15 bases separating them. The germline gives CDR1 MNHNS, CDR2 SASEGT. CDR3 in amino acids: CASSPLTGGGNTIYF. CDR3 DNA sequence: TGTGCCAGCAGTCCTCTGACAGGAGGCGGAAACACCATATATTTT.

This chain uses TRBV7-3 with TRBJ2-1, with D possibly matching TRBD1 (7 bases). The CDR3 contains 16 residues. In germline, CDR1 is SGHTA, CDR2 FQGTGA. Trimming took 4 bases from V and 0 from J, leaving 13 bases between them. Here the CDR3 reads CASSSSGGSSYNEQFF. CDR3 bases: TGTGCCAGCAGCTCCTCAGGGGGGAGCTCCTACAATGAGCAGTTCTTC.

This clone appeared a few times. The chain is built from TRBV5-6 and TRBJ1-2; possibly TRBD1 for D (6 bases). Germline values: CDR1 SGHDT, CDR2 YYEEEE. With 4 bases removed from V and 0 bases from J, the gap between germline ends came to 13 bases. The length of the CDR3 is 15 residues. CDR3 coding DNA: TGTGCCAGCAGCCACTGGACAGCTTCTAACTATGGCTACACCTTC. Amino acids: CASSHWTASNYGYTF.

The V call is TRBV10-3, the J call TRBJ2-1; the match to TRBD2 covers 9 bases. The germline gives CDR1 ENHRY, CDR2 SYGVKD. V dropped 2 bases and J dropped 8; count of bases not matched to a gene: 4. This CDR3 is built from 14 residues. The chain's CDR3 is CAISEGLAGYEQFF. CDR3 nucleotides: TGTGCCATCAGTGAGGGGCTAGCGGGATATGAGCAGTTCTTC.

The chain combines TRBV30 with TRBJ2-5; D is perhaps TRBD2 (5 bases). Germline CDR1 and CDR2: GTSNPN and SVGIG (reference sequence). The CDR3 length is 17 residues. V was pared by 0 bases and J by 0 bases, with 17 bases between. The CDR3 here is CAWSVRGWAQYQETQYF. The CDR3 DNA sequence: TGTGCCTGGAGTGTACGGGGTTGGGCTCAGTACCAAGAGACCCAGTACTTC.

This sequence joins TRBV18 and TRBJ1-2, with D maybe TRBD1 (5 bases). V gave up 6 bases and J gave up 6 bases, with 11 bases separating them. The length of the CDR3 is 12 residues. Germline V gene lookup returns CDR1 KGHSH and CDR2 LQKENI. The CDR3 DNA reads TGTGCCAGCTCCTCTGCCAGGGATGGCTACACCTTC. Protein sequence: CASSSARDGYTF.

V gene TRBV10-3 combines with J gene TRBJ2-2, with 8 positions matching TRBD2. V shed 6 bases and J 7 bases; nucleotides not matched to a gene: 7. CDR3 length equals 14 residues. Looked up from germline, CDR1 is ENHRY and CDR2 is SYGVKD. The DNA of the CDR3 is TGTGCCATCAGGACGGGGGGGCAGGACGGGGAGCTGTTTTTT. This sequence encodes CAIRTGGQDGELFF.

CDR3 in amino acids: CASSQSGVVAEAFF. The CDR3 DNA follows: TGTGCCAGCAGTCAGTCAGGGGTGGTGGCTGAAGCTTTCTTT. The genes are TRBV28 and TRBJ1-1, with D possibly TRBD1 on 6 matching bases. V was shortened by 5 bases and J by 6 bases, with 16 bases between the two germline ends. The CDR3 spans 14 residues. Germline loops: CDR1 MDHEN, CDR2 SYDVKM.

The chain uses TRBV11-3 and TRBJ2-1; D uncertain. The CDR3 is made up of 12 amino acids. Trimming took 4 bases from V and 5 from J, leaving 6 bases between them. The germline V gene has CDR1 SGHNT and CDR2 YENEEA. Here the CDR3 reads CASSSQNNEQFF. CDR3 nucleotide sequence: TGTGCCAGCAGCTCCCAGAACAATGAGCAGTTCTTC.

This chain joins TRBV30 and TRBJ1-1; 10 bases align to TRBD1. This CDR3 has 16 amino acids. Germline CDR1 and CDR2: GTSNPN and SVGIG (reference sequence). With V trimmed by 3 bases and J by 0 bases, 7 bases remained unmatched. CDR3 in amino acids: CAWSSETGGVNTEAFF. CDR3 bases: TGTGCCTGGAGCTCCGAGACAGGGGGCGTGAACACTGAAGCTTTCTTT.

The gene calls are TRBV18 and TRBJ1-1; TRBD1 matches at 8 bases. The trim removed 6 bases at V and 0 bases at J, leaving 12 bases unmatched. Germline CDR1 is KGHSH and CDR2 is LQKENI. The CDR3 has 17 residues. In DNA, the CDR3 is TGTGCCAGCTCTCCGGCTGTACAGGGGGGAATGAACACTGAAGCTTTCTTT. Residues: CASSPAVQGGMNTEAFF.

The rearrangement joins TRBV4-1 to TRBJ1-1; the D gene is possibly TRBD1 (5 bases). This CDR3 has 17 residues. Germline loops: CDR1 MGHRA, CDR2 YSYEKL. The ends were cut back, 4 bases at V and 4 bases at J, with 22 bases in the middle. In nucleotides, the CDR3 is TGCGCCAGCAGCCCCACTATGGCGCTCAGGGCTGGCACTGAAGCTTTCTTT. Translation: CASSPTMALRAGTEAFF.

In its sample, this clone was seen once. This rearrangement joins TRBV29-1 to TRBJ1-2; D is possibly TRBD1 (5 bases). The CDR3 has 15 amino acids. V was cut by 0 bases and J by 0 bases, with 11 bases left in between. The germline V gene encodes CDR1 SQVTM and CDR2 ANQGSEA. DNA of the CDR3: TGCAGCGTTGAAGATCAAGGGGCCCCTAACTATGGCTACACCTTC. It encodes CSVEDQGAPNYGYTF.

A few counts support this clone. The J gene is TRBJ2-5, the V gene TRBV6-6; 11 bases agree with TRBD2. The length of the CDR3 is 16 residues. Germline trimming cut 4 bases from V and 5 bases from J; bases unmatched to any gene: 9. Germline V gene data show CDR1 as MNHNY and CDR2 as SVGAGI (reference sequence). The CDR3 DNA reads TGTGCCAGCAGTTCTCCCCTAGCGGGAGGCTTGGAGACCCAGTACTTC. It is translated as CASSSPLAGGLETQYF.